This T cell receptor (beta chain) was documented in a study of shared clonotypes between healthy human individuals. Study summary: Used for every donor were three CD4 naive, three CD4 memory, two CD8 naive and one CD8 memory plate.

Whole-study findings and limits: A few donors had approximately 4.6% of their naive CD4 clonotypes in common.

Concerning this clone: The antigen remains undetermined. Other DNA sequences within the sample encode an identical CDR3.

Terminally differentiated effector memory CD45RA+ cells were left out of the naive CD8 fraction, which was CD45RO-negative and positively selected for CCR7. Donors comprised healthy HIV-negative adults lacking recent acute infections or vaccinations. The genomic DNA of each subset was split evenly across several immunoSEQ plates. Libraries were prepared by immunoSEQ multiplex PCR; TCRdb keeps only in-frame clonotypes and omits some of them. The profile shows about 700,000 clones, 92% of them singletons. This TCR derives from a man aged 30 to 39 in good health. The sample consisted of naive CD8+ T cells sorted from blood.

CDR3 sequence (DNA): TGTGCCAGCAGCGTACAGGGTGGGGGGGTGGGCTACACCTTC. Translating gives CASSVQGGGVGYTF. The chain employs TRBV9 and TRBJ1-2, with a possible D match to TRBD1 (5 bases). Trimming left V 1 base short and J 8 bases short, with 15 bases between. The CDR3 is made up of 14 amino acids. Per germline, CDR1 SGDLS and CDR2 YYNGEE.